This entry lists 9 T cell receptor beta chains sequenced from one sample in a study of T cell changes during pregnancy in multiple sclerosis. Generated by immunoSEQ multiplex PCR, the TCRdb table keeps only in-frame clones and is missing some. The repertoire holds about 53,000 clones, with about 90% as singletons. Sample: CD4+ T cells from peripheral blood mononuclear cells, taken in the third trimester of pregnancy. The origin of the receptors is a female donor with multiple sclerosis, enrolled in a pregnancy study.

This chain connects TRBV7-9 to TRBJ2-1; D remains ambiguous. Germline CDR1 SEHNR, CDR2 FQNEAQ (reference sequence). The CDR3 has 12 amino acids. The V and J ends lost 5 bases and 5 bases respectively, with 7 bases between them. The CDR3 protein is CASSLGHNEQFF. In DNA form, the CDR3 reads TGTGCCAGCAGCCTCGGTCACAATGAGCAGTTCTTC.

CDR3 region: CASSSIRDRENQPQHF. CDR3 DNA sequence: TGTGCCAGCAGCAGCATCCGGGACAGAGAAAATCAGCCCCAGCATTTT. The chain couples TRBV7-9 to TRBJ1-5; 7 nucleotides align to TRBD1. The CDR3 sequence is 16 residues long. Germline trimming cut 5 bases from V and 4 bases from J; bases unmatched to any gene: 11. Germline V lookup: CDR1 SEHNR, CDR2 FQNEAQ (reference sequence).

The J gene is TRBJ2-2, the V gene TRBV27; tentative D call: TRBD1 (5 bases). V was trimmed by 5 bases and J by 7 bases, leaving 17 bases between them. Germline V lookup: CDR1 MNHEY, CDR2 SMNVEV (reference sequence). CDR3 length: 15 residues. The CDR3 DNA sequence: TGTGCCAGCAGTAAACAGGTTGGCCTGATCGGGGAGCTGTTTTTT. The encoded protein is CASSKQVGLIGELFF.

The chain employs TRBV7-3 and TRBJ2-7; tentatively, D is TRBD2 (6 bases). This CDR3 spans 13 amino acids. The V end was cut by 6 bases, the J end by 6 bases, with 15 bases between. Germline V gives CDR1 SGHTA, CDR2 FQGTGA. The CDR3 DNA sequence: TGTGCCAGCAGTACTCAGGAGGGTCTCGAGCAGTACTTC. Encoded protein: CASSTQEGLEQYF.

This clone was found once. V usage is TRBV5-1 and J usage is TRBJ2-2; TRBD2 is a possible D gene (7 bases). This CDR3 comprises 17 residues. Trimming cost V 0 bases and J 2 bases, with 14 bases left between them. CDR1 is SGHRS and CDR2 is YFSETQ in the germline V gene. CDR3 DNA sequence: TGCGCCAGCAGCTTGGCATGGGGGGGGCCTAACACCGGGGAGCTGTTTTTT. Residues: CASSLAWGGPNTGELFF.

This chain joins TRBV6-6 and TRBJ1-1; weak D call: TRBD1 (5 bases). The V end lost 8 bases, the J end lost 1 base, and 14 bases lay between the germline ends. CDR1 is MNHNY, CDR2 SVGAGI, per germline (reference sequence). The CDR3 loop spans 14 amino acids. The CDR3, as DNA: TGTGCCAGCGGTCTGCGGGGCCCGAACACTGAAGCTTTCTTT. Amino acid sequence: CASGLRGPNTEAFF.

Comments on this clone: An end of the junction does not agree with germline; a read error may underlie this. This chain links TRBV4-2 with TRBJ2-1; D is undetermined. The CDR3 has 13 residues. Germline V CDR1 and CDR2: LGHNA, YNFKEQ. CDR3 DNA: TGTGCCAGCAGACAAGAACGGGACAATGAGCAGTTCTTC. Translated: CASRQERDNEQFF.

V gene TRBV2 combines with J gene TRBJ2-5, with a weak D call TRBD1 (5 bases). Germline CDR1 SNHLY, CDR2 FYNNEI. There are 15 residues in the CDR3. Between the trimmed V and J ends, which lost 11 bases and 2 bases, there was a span of 21 bases. The CDR3 loop reads CAGTRAYSNQETQYF. In DNA, the CDR3 is TGTGCCGGCACCAGGGCCTACTCTAATCAAGAGACCCAGTACTTC.

The rearrangement links TRBV7-2 to TRBJ2-3; D not resolved. The CDR3 runs 14 residues. The V end lost 5 bases, the J end lost 2 bases, and 11 bases lay between the germline ends. Per the germline V gene, CDR1 is SGHTA and CDR2 is FQGNSA. The CDR3 nucleotides are TGTGCCAGCAGCACCGGAGCGTACACAGATACGCAGTATTTT. Amino acid sequence: CASSTGAYTDTQYF.